What follows are 24 T cell receptor beta chains derived from one specimen sequenced in a study of blood T cell repertoires in COVID-19. TCRdb's copy holds only in-frame clones and misses some; the assay was immunoSEQ multiplex PCR. The sample records about 280,000 clones, 85% to 90% being singletons. What was sequenced was PBMCs or T cells enriched from blood (not recorded which). The receptor source for this set is a woman between 25 and 40 years old with acute COVID-19.

CDR3 sequence reads: CASSLTGPDEKLFF. The CDR3 bases are TGTGCCAGCAGCTTAACAGGGCCGGATGAAAAACTGTTTTTT. The chain joins TRBV5-6 to TRBJ1-4, with D maybe TRBD1 (6 bases). Trimming cost V 2 bases and J 6 bases, with 11 bases left between them. CDR3 size: 14 residues. Per germline, CDR1 SGHDT and CDR2 YYEEEE.

The genes are TRBV5-1 and TRBJ2-7; D uncertain. Germline assignment: CDR1 SGHRS and CDR2 YFSETQ. Trimming removed 1 base from V and 5 bases from J, with 7 bases in between. This CDR3 is 12 amino acids long. CDR3 residues: CASSLSRDEQYF. The CDR3 DNA reads TGCGCCAGCAGCTTGAGCCGGGACGAGCAGTACTTC. Together with reference TRBV5-1 and TRBJ2-7, the CDR3 gives the full variable domain: KAGVTQTPRYLIKTRGQQVTLSCSPISGHRSVSWYQQTPGQGLQFLFEYFSETQRNKGNFPGRFSGRQFSNSRSEMNVSTLELGDSALYLCASSLSRDEQYFGPGTRLTVT.

The gene calls are TRBV3-1 (or the pseudogene TRBV3-2) and TRBJ2-6; D may be TRBD2 (5 bases). Germline loops: CDR1 LGHDT, CDR2 YNNKEL (reference sequence). This CDR3 is 15 amino acids long. V was pared by 4 bases and J by 4 bases, with 11 bases between. The CDR3 reads CASSPIGLGANVLTF. The CDR3 bases are TGTGCCAGCAGCCCGATCGGACTGGGGGCCAACGTCCTGACTTTC.

The genes are TRBV29-1 and TRBJ2-3; 8 bases map to TRBD2. CDR3 length equals 14 residues. Per the germline V gene, CDR1 is SQVTM and CDR2 is ANQGSEA. With 6 bases clipped from V and 0 bases from J, the junction kept 5 bases outside the gene matches. Here the CDR3 DNA reads TGCAGCGTCTTGCGGGAGGCTAGCACAGATACGCAGTATTTT. It encodes CSVLREASTDTQYF.

This sequence joins TRBV15 and TRBJ2-5, with a weak D call TRBD2 (5 bases). The V gene's germline CDR1 is LNHNV and CDR2 YYDKDF (reference sequence). The CDR3 spans 13 residues. V lost 9 bases and J 0 bases, leaving 11 bases between the germline ends. The CDR3 DNA follows: TGTGCCACTCAGGAGGTTTACCAAGAGACCCAGTACTTC. It is translated as CATQEVYQETQYF.

V gene TRBV28 combines with J gene TRBJ2-2; 9 bases line up with TRBD2. Per germline, CDR1 MDHEN and CDR2 SYDVKM. The CDR3 length is 20 residues. V dropped 6 bases and J dropped 6; count of bases not matched to a gene: 23. CDR3 DNA sequence: TGTGCCAGCAGGCCATTTGGACCTATTAGCGGGAGTTTTATGGCCGGGGAGCTGTTTTTT. The encoded protein is CASRPFGPISGSFMAGELFF. The variable domain in full, with the rest retrieved from reference TRBV28 and TRBJ2-2, is DVKVTQSSRYLVKRTGEKVFLECVQDMDHENMFWYRQDPGLGLRLIYFSYDVKMKEKGDIPEGYSVSREKKERFSLILESASTNQTSMYLCASRPFGPISGSFMAGELFFGEGSRLTVL.

As concerns this clone: This CDR3 is also generated by other DNA sequences in the sample. The rearrangement uses TRBV19 and TRBJ2-3; tentative D call: TRBD1 (6 bases). Germline V gene sequence: CDR1 LNHDA, CDR2 SQIVND (reference sequence). The CDR3 runs to 13 residues. The germline V and J ends were trimmed by 4 bases and 1 base, with 6 bases remaining between them. The CDR3 bases are TGTGCCAGTAGTAGACAGGGCACAGATACGCAGTATTTT. It codes for CASSRQGTDTQYF. Using reference TRBV19 and TRBJ2-3 for the parts outside the CDR3, the full variable domain is DGGITQSPKYLFRKEGQNVTLSCEQNLNHDAMYWYRQDPGQGLRLIYYSQIVNDFQKGDIAEGYSVSREKKESFPLTVTSAQKNPTAFYLCASSRQGTDTQYFGPGTRLTVL.

V is TRBV6-5 and J is TRBJ2-7, with D tentatively TRBD1 (6 bases). This CDR3 has 15 residues. The V end was cut by 7 bases, the J end by 5 bases, with 21 bases between. Germline V CDR1 and CDR2: MNHEY, SVGAGI. This chain's CDR3 is CASMDSLPGLHEQYF. As DNA, the CDR3 is TGTGCCAGCATGGACAGTCTACCGGGGCTCCACGAGCAGTACTTC.

The J gene is TRBJ1-5, the V gene TRBV24-1; D call uncertain. Deletions cut 9 bases from V and 0 bases from J, with 14 bases between. The CDR3 length is 15 residues. From germline, CDR1 is KGHDR and CDR2 SFDVKD. The CDR3 DNA is TGTGCCACCGGACCGGGGTCAGCTAGCAATCAGCCCCAGCATTTT. Residues: CATGPGSASNQPQHF.

The V and J genes are TRBV7-9 and TRBJ2-1, with a weak D call TRBD1 (5 bases). Deletions cut 5 bases from V and 6 bases from J, with 17 bases between. The V gene's germline CDR1 is SEHNR and CDR2 FQNEAQ (reference sequence). CDR3 length: 15 residues. The CDR3 is CASSPRGPGANEQFF. The CDR3 region has the DNA TGTGCCAGCAGCCCAAGGGGTCCTGGCGCCAATGAGCAGTTCTTC.

This clone has only one observation. The chain couples TRBV9 to TRBJ1-2; 7 positions agree with TRBD1. Germline V gene data show CDR1 as SGDLS and CDR2 as YYNGEE. This CDR3 is 17 amino acids long. Trimming took 3 bases from V and 2 from J; bases not matched to a gene: 13. In nucleotides, the CDR3 is TGTGCCAGCAGCGCTTCGACAGGGCCCACCCCAAACTATGGCTACACCTTC. Translating it yields CASSASTGPTPNYGYTF.

V and J are TRBV10-3 and TRBJ2-7; 10 positions match TRBD2. Looked up from germline, CDR1 is ENHRY and CDR2 is SYGVKD. This CDR3 comprises 17 residues. The V and J ends lost 4 bases and 4 bases, in that order; junction bases with no gene match: 13. The CDR3 loop reads CAISGASGSLSLYEQYF. In nucleotides, the CDR3 is TGTGCCATCAGTGGGGCTAGCGGGAGTCTTAGTTTGTACGAGCAGTACTTC.

The V call is TRBV3-1 (or the pseudogene TRBV3-2), the J call TRBJ2-1; possibly TRBD2 for D (6 bases). Trimming took off 4 bases at V and 3 bases at J, with 16 bases between the two ends. The CDR3 is made up of 16 amino acids. The germline CDR1 and CDR2 sequences are LGHDT and YNNKEL (reference sequence). The CDR3 nucleotides read TGTGCCAGCAGCCCCGGGGCGGGCGGGAACTACAATGAGCAGTTCTTC. Its translation is CASSPGAGGNYNEQFF.

The chain has TRBV6-5 and TRBJ1-1; a weak D match, TRBD1 (6 bases). V gave up 6 bases and J gave up 4 bases, with 12 bases separating them. Germline loops: CDR1 MNHEY, CDR2 SVGAGI. This CDR3 spans 13 amino acids. CDR3 nucleotides: TGTGCCAGCAGGTCGACAGGCGGCACTGAAGCTTTCTTT. Encoded protein: CASRSTGGTEAFF.

The V call is TRBV10-3, the J call TRBJ1-2; D is unclear. The CDR3 sequence is 12 residues long. The germline V and J ends were trimmed by 3 bases and 0 bases, with 2 bases remaining between them. Germline V gene lookup returns CDR1 ENHRY and CDR2 SYGVKD. In nucleotides, the CDR3 is TGTGCCATCAGTGACGCTAACTATGGCTACACCTTC. Translation gives CAISDANYGYTF.

The chain carries TRBV10-2 and TRBJ2-6; the match to TRBD2 covers 8 bases. The CDR3 is 18 amino acids. Looked up from germline, CDR1 is WSHSY and CDR2 is SAAADI. With V trimmed by 2 bases and J by 0 bases, 6 bases remained unmatched. The CDR3 sequence is CASSETSGSLSGANVLTF. CDR3 DNA sequence: TGCGCCAGCAGTGAGACTAGCGGCAGCCTCTCTGGGGCCAACGTCCTGACTTTC.

The DNA for the CDR3 is TGTGCCAGCGACAGGGCTCACACCGGGGAGCTGTTTTTT. Its translation is CASDRAHTGELFF. V usage is TRBV28 and J usage is TRBJ2-2; 7 bases map to TRBD1. This CDR3 is built from 13 residues. Germline loops: CDR1 MDHEN, CDR2 SYDVKM. V shed 8 bases and J 3 bases; nucleotides not matched to a gene: 3.

The rearrangement joins TRBV6-6 to TRBJ2-5; TRBD2 aligns across 8 bases. Unmatched junction bases numbered 16, after V lost 5 bases and J lost 5 bases. The length of the CDR3 is 17 residues. Germline V gives CDR1 MNHNY, CDR2 SVGAGI (reference sequence). CDR3 sequence reads: CASSPSPGLVTGETQYF. CDR3 nucleotides: TGTGCCAGCAGTCCGTCACCGGGACTAGTGACCGGGGAGACCCAGTACTTC.

A single count supports this clone. The chain uses TRBV6-5 and TRBJ2-7, with TRBD1 matching over 9 bases. Germline V CDR1 and CDR2: MNHEY, SVGAGI. The CDR3 loop spans 13 amino acids. The junction had 7 bases not matched to a gene; V was cut back by 8 bases and J by 5 bases. The DNA for the CDR3 is TGTGCCAGCTCCAGGGACAGGGCTGACGAGCAGTACTTC. Translation gives CASSRDRADEQYF.

The chain joins TRBV21-1 to TRBJ1-4; the D segment call TRBD1 is taken from the table without a DNA check. TRBV21-1 counts as a pseudogene. CDR3 size: 17 residues. The CDR3 sequence: CASSGGGQGASNEKLFF. In DNA, the CDR3 is TGTGCCAGCAGCGGCGGGGGACAGGGGGCCTCTAATGAAAAACTGTTTTTT.

The chain uses TRBV5-6 and TRBJ1-2; a possible D gene is TRBD1 (6 bases). CDR1 SGHDT and CDR2 YYEEEE come from the germline V gene. This CDR3 region has 15 residues. Trimming pared 4 bases from V and 5 bases from J, leaving 18 bases between. CDR3 sequence: CASSPTRQGLYGYTF. In DNA form, the CDR3 reads TGTGCCAGCAGCCCAACGCGGCAGGGGCTATATGGCTACACCTTC.

The rearrangement joins TRBV4-2 to TRBJ1-6; 8 bases are shared with TRBD1. V gave up 6 bases and J gave up 4 bases; unmatched junction bases: 17. CDR3 length: 19 residues. In germline, CDR1 is LGHNA, CDR2 YNFKEQ. The CDR3 loop is CASSLQVGQGEGYNSPLHF. CDR3 DNA: TGTGCCAGCAGTCTCCAAGTCGGACAGGGAGAAGGTTATAATTCACCCCTCCACTTT.

The chain carries TRBV12-3 or TRBV12-4 and TRBJ1-1; tentatively, D is TRBD1 (6 bases). This CDR3 region has 13 residues. V was cut by 6 bases and J by 6 bases, with 14 bases left in between. This CDR3 reads CASRTPGQSEAFF. The DNA of the CDR3 is TGTGCCAGCAGGACCCCGGGACAATCTGAAGCTTTCTTT.

This chain links TRBV19 with TRBJ2-3; no clear D gene. This CDR3 is built from 10 residues. Germline V gives CDR1 LNHDA, CDR2 SQIVND (reference sequence). The V end was cut by 8 bases, the J end by 4 bases, with 4 bases between. CDR3 in DNA: TGTGCCAGTCGTGCAGATACGCAGTATTTT. Translation gives CASRADTQYF. The full variable domain, rest sourced from reference TRBV19 and TRBJ2-3, is DGGITQSPKYLFRKEGQNVTLSCEQNLNHDAMYWYRQDPGQGLRLIYYSQIVNDFQKGDIAEGYSVSREKKESFPLTVTSAQKNPTAFYLCASRADTQYFGPGTRLTVL.